These 21 T cell receptor beta chains were sequenced from one sample in a study of cytomegalovirus exposure and HLA in healthy donors (dated by TCRdb to about 2017). Receptors were amplified or captured by the immunoSEQ multiplex PCR assay. For the multiplex PCR, a mixture combining 60 forward primers for TCR Vbeta segments and 13 reverse primers for TCR Jbeta segments was used. Not all clones reach the TCRdb copy of this immuneACCESS table, which keeps in-frame sequences only. Checked studies attribute under half of the gap to unresolved V genes and leave the rest unexplained. A total of some 120,000 clones appear in this sample, 79% of them only once. 1.5% to 2.5% of the sample lies in the top ten. The sequenced material came from PBMCs. Receptors were obtained from a man aged 18 to 29 in good health and CMV-seronegative.

This rearrangement joins TRBV5-1 to TRBJ2-7, with TRBD2 as a possible D gene (7 bases). Germline assignment: CDR1 SGHRS and CDR2 YFSETQ. V was clipped by 0 bases and J by 5 bases, with 15 bases between them. This CDR3 has 15 amino acids. This chain's CDR3 is CASSLVGGRANEQYF. CDR3 DNA: TGCGCCAGCAGCTTGGTAGGGGGGAGGGCAAACGAGCAGTACTTC.

Concerning this clone: The junction does not match germline at one end; this may be a read error. This sequence joins TRBV19 and TRBJ1-1; D is uncertain. The CDR3 length is 11 residues. Per germline, CDR1 LNHDA and CDR2 SQIVND (reference sequence). CDR3 sequence (DNA): TGTGCCAGTAGTATAGATCTCTTCCGGACTTTT. Its protein is CASSIDLFRTF.

This rearrangement joins TRBV18 to TRBJ2-6, with D tentatively TRBD1 (5 bases). Trimming took off 6 bases at V and 0 bases at J, with 15 bases between the two ends. This CDR3 contains 17 residues. The V gene's germline CDR1 is KGHSH and CDR2 LQKENI. DNA for the CDR3: TGTGCCAGCTCCCCAACTGACAGTGTCTCTGGGGCCAACGTCCTGACTTTC. It codes for CASSPTDSVSGANVLTF. The full variable domain, its missing parts supplied by reference TRBV18 and TRBJ2-6, is NAGVMQNPRHLVRRRGQEARLRCSPMKGHSHVYWYRQLPEEGLKFMVYLQKENIIDESGMPKERFSAEFPKEGPSILRIQQVVRGDSAAYFCASSPTDSVSGANVLTFGAGSRLTVL.

The rearrangement joins TRBV5-5 to TRBJ2-2; 12 nucleotides agree with TRBD1. This CDR3 spans 18 amino acids. Germline lookup yields CDR1 SGHKS and CDR2 YYEKEE (reference sequence). The V and J ends lost 0 bases and 6 bases, in that order; junction bases with no gene match: 9. The CDR3 DNA follows: TGTGCCAGCAGCTTGGGTTTGGGGACAGGGGGCTTAGCCGGGGAGCTGTTTTTT. As protein: CASSLGLGTGGLAGELFF.

A few counts support this clone. The chain carries TRBV6-5 and TRBJ1-5; TRBD1 might be the D (5 bases). CDR1 and CDR2 from the germline V gene are MNHEY and SVGAGI. V gave up 6 bases and J gave up 5 bases, with 14 bases separating them. This CDR3 region has 14 residues. The CDR3 DNA reads TGTGCCAGCAGACCAAACCGGGGGTATCAGCCCCAGCATTTT. The encoded protein is CASRPNRGYQPQHF.

This rearrangement joins TRBV19 to TRBJ2-5; 10 positions agree with TRBD1. There are 15 residues in the CDR3. The germline V gene has CDR1 LNHDA and CDR2 SQIVND (reference sequence). After removal of 5 bases from V and 2 bases from J, the junction contained 5 bases not matched to a gene. CDR3 sequence reads: CASSLRDRGQETQYF. In DNA form, the CDR3 reads TGTGCCAGTAGTCTTCGGGACAGGGGACAAGAGACCCAGTACTTC.

This clone was observed a single time. The chain couples TRBV5-4 to TRBJ2-3; D is possibly TRBD1 (6 bases). Looked up from germline, CDR1 is SGHNT and CDR2 is YYREEE (reference sequence). The CDR3 runs to 15 residues. V lost 2 bases to trimming and J lost 4 bases, with 14 bases between them. The CDR3 bases are TGTGCCAGCAGCTTCCCGCAGGGGTCGGCAGATACGCAGTATTTT. Protein sequence: CASSFPQGSADTQYF.

This chain uses TRBV18 with TRBJ2-1, with a tentative D call TRBD1 (6 bases). CDR3 length: 14 residues. Trimming removed 3 bases at V and 6 bases at J, with 12 bases between. Germline V gene sequence: CDR1 KGHSH, CDR2 LQKENI. CDR3 residues: CASSPRTVFNEQFF. CDR3 DNA sequence: TGTGCCAGCTCACCTCGGACAGTTTTCAATGAGCAGTTCTTC.

This clone came up a few times. The gene calls are TRBV5-1 and TRBJ1-2, with 7 bases fitting TRBD1. Germline V gene data show CDR1 as SGHRS and CDR2 as YFSETQ. The CDR3 consists of 14 residues. V trimming: 4 bases; J trimming: 5 bases; junction bases outside the gene matches: 8. The CDR3 loop reads CASSPTGVQYGYTF. The CDR3 DNA reads as TGCGCCAGCAGCCCCACAGGGGTTCAATATGGCTACACCTTC.

The gene calls are TRBV2 and TRBJ2-7, with D tentatively TRBD1 (6 bases). The CDR3 sequence is 14 residues long. From germline, CDR1 is SNHLY and CDR2 FYNNEI. The chain's CDR3 is CASKLQGISDERYV. The DNA of the CDR3 is TGTGCCAGCAAACTACAGGGTATTAGCGACGAGCGGTACGTC.

This clone was found once. The gene calls are TRBV18 and TRBJ1-5; 8 bases line up with TRBD1. This CDR3 is 16 amino acids long. Germline CDR1 reads KGHSH; CDR2 reads LQKENI. V was pared by 2 bases and J by 6 bases, with 9 bases of the junction left unmatched. The CDR3 DNA sequence: TGTGCCAGCTCACCAAAAGAAAGCACAGGGGGTCAGCCCCAGCATTTT. Encoded protein: CASSPKESTGGQPQHF.

The J gene is TRBJ1-1, the V gene TRBV4-3; perhaps TRBD1 as D (6 bases). This CDR3 comprises 13 residues. Trimming removed 6 bases from V and 1 base from J, with 9 bases in between. Germline values: CDR1 LGHNA, CDR2 YSLEER. The CDR3 nucleotides are TGCGCCAGCAGTCGACAGGCGAACACTGAAGCTTTCTTT. This codes for CASSRQANTEAFF.

The rearrangement links TRBV5-1 to TRBJ1-2; 7 positions agree with TRBD1. Germline V CDR1 and CDR2: SGHRS, YFSETQ. This CDR3 has 17 amino acids. V trimming: 6 bases; J trimming: 4 bases; junction bases outside the gene matches: 18. CDR3 region: CASTRGQEPSLGYGYTF. The CDR3 DNA reads TGCGCCAGCACCAGAGGACAGGAGCCGTCCTTAGGCTATGGCTACACCTTC.

This rearrangement joins TRBV7-3 to TRBJ2-6, with D hard to call. Per germline, CDR1 SGHTA and CDR2 FQGTGA. CDR3 length: 16 amino acids. Trimming took off 5 bases at V and 0 bases at J, with 11 bases between the two ends. Written as DNA, the CDR3 is TGTGCCAGCAGCCTCAACAGCTACTCTGGGGCCAACGTCCTGACTTTC. Its translation is CASSLNSYSGANVLTF.

The V and J genes are TRBV5-1 and TRBJ2-5; D might be TRBD1 (7 bases). CDR1 is SGHRS, CDR2 YFSETQ, per germline. Trimming pared 7 bases from V and 5 bases from J, leaving 21 bases between. The CDR3 runs to 15 residues. This CDR3 reads CASSRGVSKRETQYF. CDR3 in DNA: TGCGCCAGCTCCAGGGGGGTCTCGAAGCGGGAGACCCAGTACTTC.

The chain carries TRBV11-3 and TRBJ2-1; 7 positions agree with TRBD1. Losses at the gene ends were 4 bases for V and 2 bases for J; bases not matched to a gene: 2. The CDR3 is made up of 14 amino acids. Germline lookup yields CDR1 SGHNT and CDR2 YENEEA. The CDR3 spells CASSSTGAYNEQFF. In nucleotides, the CDR3 is TGTGCCAGCAGCTCCACAGGGGCCTACAATGAGCAGTTCTTC.

The table lists this clone with a few counts. The gene calls are TRBV6-1 and TRBJ1-2, with 11 bases matching TRBD1. Germline assignment: CDR1 MNHNS and CDR2 SASEGT. V lost 6 bases, J lost 4 bases, and 7 bases stayed unmatched. The CDR3 runs 15 residues. The CDR3 DNA sequence: TGTGCCAGCAGAGATCGGACAGGGGGCGGCTATGGCTACACCTTC. Its protein is CASRDRTGGGYGYTF.

The chain has TRBV6-1 and TRBJ1-1; D is ambiguous. This CDR3 contains 14 residues. V lost 5 bases to trimming and J lost 4 bases, with 14 bases between them. Germline-derived CDR1 and CDR2 are MNHNS and SASEGT. CDR3 nucleotides: TGTGCCAGCAGTCAGAGTCGAGGAGGCACTGAAGCTTTCTTT. It yields the protein CASSQSRGGTEAFF.

CDR3 nucleotides: TGTGCCAGCAGGACTACCGCAACTAATGAAAAACTGTTTTTT. Its protein is CASRTTATNEKLFF. This chain links TRBV2 with TRBJ1-4; D is unresolved. The CDR3 is made up of 14 amino acids. CDR1 SNHLY and CDR2 FYNNEI come from the germline V gene. V shed 6 bases and J shed 0 bases, with 8 bases lying between them.

This chain joins TRBV15 and TRBJ1-5; 10 bases map to TRBD1. This CDR3 is 15 amino acids long. Germline CDR1 LNHNV, CDR2 YYDKDF (reference sequence). Trimming at V came to 5 bases and at J to 4 bases, leaving 5 bases not matched to a gene. CDR3 DNA sequence: TGTGCCACCAGCGGGGACAGGGGAGGAAATCAGCCCCAGCATTTT. Residues: CATSGDRGGNQPQHF. The whole variable domain, remainder taken from reference TRBV15 and TRBJ1-5, is DAMVIQNPRYQVTQFGKPVTLSCSQTLNHNVMYWYQQKSSQAPKLLFHYYDKDFNNEADTPDNFQSRRPNTSFCFLDIRSPGLGDTAMYLCATSGDRGGNQPQHFGDGTRLSIL.

The genes are TRBV28 and TRBJ1-5; D might be TRBD1 (6 bases). Trimming removed 6 bases from V and 9 bases from J, with 12 bases in between. The CDR3 contains 12 residues. Germline loops: CDR1 MDHEN, CDR2 SYDVKM. The CDR3 bases are TGTGCCAGCAGACAGGGTGGGAGGCCCCAGCATTTT. Its translation: CASRQGGRPQHF.